These 31 T cell receptor beta chains were sequenced from one sample in a study of blood T cell repertoires in COVID-19. Assay used: immunoSEQ multiplex PCR; TCRdb lists only in-frame clones, some missing. The data contain more than 150,000 clones, nearly 80% of them singletons. Sequencing was done on a sample of peripheral blood. These receptors were taken from an older woman with acute or convalescent COVID-19.

This chain joins TRBV9 and TRBJ1-1; D uncertain. This CDR3 is 15 amino acids long. Deletions cut 1 base from V and 2 bases from J, with 12 bases between. Germline V gives CDR1 SGDLS, CDR2 YYNGEE. The CDR3 region has the DNA TGTGCCAGCAGCGTATCCGGACGGGGAAACACTGAAGCTTTCTTT. Translation gives CASSVSGRGNTEAFF.

This clone was observed a few times. This chain joins TRBV2 and TRBJ1-2; no reliable D call. Germline V lookup: CDR1 SNHLY, CDR2 FYNNEI. The CDR3 runs to 14 residues. Trimming removed 0 bases from V and 5 bases from J, with 10 bases in between. The CDR3, as DNA: TGTGCCAGCAGTGAAGCGCGGCTGTTTTATGGCTACACCTTC. It codes for CASSEARLFYGYTF.

The rearrangement uses TRBV14 and TRBJ2-5; the match to TRBD2 covers 8 bases. This CDR3 region has 13 residues. V was pared by 4 bases and J by 4 bases, with 2 bases of the junction left unmatched. The germline CDR1 and CDR2 sequences are SGHDN and FVKESK. The CDR3 nucleotides read TGTGCCAGCAGCCCCGGACTAGCAGAGACCCAGTACTTC. As protein: CASSPGLAETQYF.

This clone has just one count. The V and J genes are TRBV5-4 and TRBJ1-6; 8 nucleotides align to TRBD1. Germline trimming cut 4 bases from V and 0 bases from J; bases unmatched to any gene: 6. CDR3 length: 17 residues. Germline V gene data show CDR1 as SGHNT and CDR2 as YYREEE (reference sequence). CDR3 bases: TGTGCCAGCAGCGACAGGGGTCGCAGCTCCTATAATTCACCCCTCCACTTT. Its translation is CASSDRGRSSYNSPLHF.

This clone occurred a few times. The chain is built from TRBV6-1 and TRBJ2-1, with D maybe TRBD2 (6 bases). The CDR3 runs to 15 residues. V was pared by 1 base and J by 11 bases, with 18 bases between. In germline, CDR1 is MNHNS, CDR2 SASEGT. The CDR3 DNA reads TGTGCCAGCAGTGAAGAGCGGGCGCCCGAAGGAAAGCAGTTCTTC. Protein sequence: CASSEERAPEGKQFF.

The V gene is TRBV6-5, the J gene TRBJ2-1; TRBD2 aligns across 10 bases. V trimming: 11 bases; J trimming: 1 base; junction bases outside the gene matches: 2. The CDR3 sequence is 13 residues long. Looked up from germline, CDR1 is MNHEY and CDR2 is SVGAGI. The CDR3 coding sequence is TGTGCCTTACTAGCGGGGTCCTACAATGAGCAGTTCTTC. This translates into CALLAGSYNEQFF.

In this sample, this clone turned up a few times. J is TRBJ1-5 and V is TRBV2; maybe TRBD1 (6 bases). The length of the CDR3 is 13 residues. V was trimmed by 3 bases and J by 7 bases, leaving 10 bases between them. Germline CDR1 SNHLY, CDR2 FYNNEI. Here the CDR3 DNA reads TGTGCCAGCAGTGAGGCAGGGGTCCAGCCCCAGCATTTT. Its translation is CASSEAGVQPQHF.

The J gene is TRBJ2-1, the V gene TRBV6-4; a possible D gene is TRBD2 (5 bases). The length of the CDR3 is 13 residues. Trimming cost V 9 bases and J 6 bases, with 15 bases left between them. CDR1 is MRHNA and CDR2 is SNTAGT in the germline V gene. CDR3 in DNA: TGTGCCAGTTCCCTAGAGGGAGTCAATGAGCAGTTCTTC. Translated, it gives CASSLEGVNEQFF.

The chain uses TRBV12-5 and TRBJ2-5; a weak D match, TRBD1 (6 bases). V was shortened by 3 bases and J by 5 bases, with 13 bases between the two germline ends. Germline CDR1 and CDR2: LGHNT and FRNRAP. The CDR3 contains 14 residues. CDR3 residues: CASGLSQRGETQYF. The CDR3 nucleotides are TGTGCTAGTGGTTTATCCCAGAGGGGGGAGACCCAGTACTTC.

The CDR3 protein is CASSLAGSTGELFF. CDR3 coding DNA: TGTGCCAGCAGTCTAGCGGGGTCCACCGGGGAGCTGTTTTTT. The V call is TRBV3-1 (or the pseudogene TRBV3-2), the J call TRBJ2-2, with 9 bases that match TRBD2. The CDR3 is made up of 14 amino acids. Germline CDR1 and CDR2: LGHDT and YNNKEL (reference sequence). J was trimmed by 4 bases and V by 6 bases; bases with no gene match: 3.

This chain joins TRBV7-6 and TRBJ2-7; TRBD2 agrees at 7 bases. CDR1 is SGHVS and CDR2 is FNYEAQ in the germline V gene. V was clipped by 1 base and J by 3 bases; unmatched bases: 6. The CDR3 has 15 amino acids. The CDR3 loop is CASSLEGGRGYEQYF. The CDR3 nucleotides are TGTGCCAGCAGCTTAGAGGGAGGGCGGGGCTACGAGCAGTACTTC.

This chain uses TRBV27 with TRBJ2-1, with 10 bases matching TRBD2. The CDR3 runs 15 residues. The junction had 5 bases not matched to a gene; V was cut back by 3 bases and J by 6 bases. Germline CDR1 MNHEY, CDR2 SMNVEV (reference sequence). CDR3 nucleotides: TGTGCCAGCAGTTTTGCTAGCGGGAGACCCAATGAGCAGTTCTTC. This codes for CASSFASGRPNEQFF.

The V call is TRBV18, the J call TRBJ2-7, with 9 bases fitting TRBD1. The CDR3 is 15 residues long. CDR1 and CDR2 from the germline V gene are KGHSH and LQKENI. V lost 3 bases to trimming and J lost 4 bases; unmatched junction nucleotides: 7. CDR3 coding DNA: TGTGCCAGCTCACCTTCGGGGACAGGGAGTTACGAGCAGTACTTC. This translates into CASSPSGTGSYEQYF. Using reference TRBV18 and TRBJ2-7 for the parts outside the CDR3, the full variable domain is NAGVMQNPRHLVRRRGQEARLRCSPMKGHSHVYWYRQLPEEGLKFMVYLQKENIIDESGMPKERFSAEFPKEGPSILRIQQVVRGDSAAYFCASSPSGTGSYEQYFGPGTRLTVT.

V gene TRBV18 combines with J gene TRBJ2-5; D perhaps matches TRBD1 (6 bases). Germline CDR1 reads KGHSH; CDR2 reads LQKENI. The CDR3 is made up of 15 amino acids. V lost 0 bases and J lost 2, with 10 bases in between. The CDR3 loop is CASSPPPDSQETQYF. DNA for the CDR3: TGTGCCAGCTCACCACCCCCGGACAGTCAAGAGACCCAGTACTTC. Filled out from reference TRBV18 and TRBJ2-5, the complete variable domain reads NAGVMQNPRHLVRRRGQEARLRCSPMKGHSHVYWYRQLPEEGLKFMVYLQKENIIDESGMPKERFSAEFPKEGPSILRIQQVVRGDSAAYFCASSPPPDSQETQYFGPGTRLLVL.

The chain links TRBV5-1 to TRBJ2-6; D remains ambiguous. The CDR3 consists of 17 residues. Germline CDR1 is SGHRS and CDR2 is YFSETQ. Trimming left V 4 bases short and J 1 base short, with 15 bases between. The CDR3 spells CASSPLQPSSGANVLTF. As DNA, the CDR3 is TGCGCCAGCAGCCCATTACAGCCCTCTTCTGGGGCCAACGTCCTGACTTTC.

The V and J genes are TRBV28 and TRBJ1-6; maybe TRBD1 (6 bases). The CDR3 spans 17 residues. Germline CDR1 reads MDHEN; CDR2 reads SYDVKM. The V gene lost 2 bases and the J gene lost 7 bases, with 18 bases spanning the gap. The CDR3 nucleotides read TGTGCCAGCAGTTTACCACAGGGTACCTCAGGCAATTCACCCCTCCACTTT. Amino acid sequence: CASSLPQGTSGNSPLHF. Full variable domain (rest looked up from reference TRBV28 and TRBJ1-6): DVKVTQSSRYLVKRTGEKVFLECVQDMDHENMFWYRQDPGLGLRLIYFSYDVKMKEKGDIPEGYSVSREKKERFSLILESASTNQTSMYLCASSLPQGTSGNSPLHFGNGTRLTVT.

This clone appeared a few times. This CDR3 is CASSQGSASGSRSYEQYF. DNA of the CDR3: TGTGCCAGCAGCCAAGGTTCGGCTAGCGGGAGCAGAAGCTACGAGCAGTACTTC. The V and J genes are TRBV3-1 (or the pseudogene TRBV3-2) and TRBJ2-7; TRBD2 agrees at 10 bases. The germline V gene has CDR1 LGHDT and CDR2 YNNKEL (reference sequence). V lost 1 base and J lost 3; bases outside the gene matches: 12. The CDR3 spans 18 residues.

V and J are TRBV19 and TRBJ2-2; tentative D call: TRBD2 (5 bases). The CDR3 length is 15 residues. The V and J ends lost 6 bases and 6 bases respectively, with 17 bases between them. Germline CDR1 LNHDA, CDR2 SQIVND (reference sequence). In nucleotides, the CDR3 is TGTGCCAGTAGCCCATCCTGGTTGAGGGCCGGGGAGCTGTTTTTT. Encoded protein: CASSPSWLRAGELFF.

The rearrangement joins TRBV7-9 to TRBJ2-4, with D possibly being TRBD2 (5 bases). Germline loops: CDR1 SEHNR, CDR2 FQNEAQ (reference sequence). The CDR3 consists of 17 residues. Trimming cost V 4 bases and J 4 bases, with 20 bases left between them. The CDR3, as DNA: TGTGCCAGCAGCTCCCTCGGACTGTTGGTCGGGAAAAACATTCAGTACTTC. Translated: CASSSLGLLVGKNIQYF.

The chain has TRBV3-1 (or the pseudogene TRBV3-2) and TRBJ1-4; possible D gene TRBD1, 5 bases. The CDR3 extends over 16 amino acids. The germline V and J ends were trimmed by 1 base and 7 bases, with 16 bases remaining between them. Germline V gene lookup returns CDR1 LGHDT and CDR2 YNNKEL (reference sequence). In nucleotides, the CDR3 is TGTGCCAGCAGCCAAGGGACACCCCAACTCCCTGAAAAACTGTTTTTT. Residues: CASSQGTPQLPEKLFF.

The rearrangement joins TRBV3-1 (or the pseudogene TRBV3-2) to TRBJ2-5; 7 nucleotides line up with TRBD1. The CDR3 contains 14 residues. Germline-derived CDR1 and CDR2 are LGHDT and YNNKEL (reference sequence). V dropped 4 bases and J dropped 1; count of bases not matched to a gene: 3. CDR3 coding DNA: TGTGCCAGCAGCCGGGACAGTATCCAAGAGACCCAGTACTTC. Encoded protein: CASSRDSIQETQYF.

This sequence joins TRBV7-2 and TRBJ2-1, with no clear D. This CDR3 has 13 amino acids. In germline, CDR1 is SGHTA, CDR2 FQGNSA. Trimming shortened V by 3 bases and J by 0 bases, and 3 bases separated the two germline ends. CDR3 region: CASSFSSYNEQFF. In nucleotides, the CDR3 is TGTGCCAGCAGCTTCAGCTCCTACAATGAGCAGTTCTTC. The variable domain in full, with the rest retrieved from reference TRBV7-2 and TRBJ2-1, is GAGVSQSPSNKVTEKGKDVELRCDPISGHTALYWYRQSLGQGLEFLIYFQGNSAPDKSGLPSDRFSAERTGGSVSTLTIQRTQQEDSAVYLCASSFSSYNEQFFGPGTRLTVL.

This clone was seen once. V is TRBV7-2 and J is TRBJ2-2, with D possibly being TRBD1 (5 bases). Trimming shortened V by 1 base and J by 2 bases, and 8 bases separated the two germline ends. The CDR3 runs to 15 residues. CDR1 is SGHTA and CDR2 is FQGNSA in the germline V gene. The CDR3 sequence is CASSLGQFNTGELFF. The CDR3, as DNA: TGTGCCAGCAGCTTAGGACAGTTCAACACCGGGGAGCTGTTTTTT.

The chain is built from TRBV3-1 (or the pseudogene TRBV3-2) and TRBJ1-1, with 12 bases lining up with TRBD1. The CDR3 has 15 amino acids. V gave up 4 bases and J gave up 7 bases; unmatched junction bases: 7. Germline V CDR1 and CDR2: LGHDT, YNNKEL (reference sequence). CDR3 in amino acids: CASSPGTGGRGEAFF. Written as DNA, the CDR3 is TGTGCCAGCAGCCCCGGGACAGGGGGCAGGGGTGAAGCTTTCTTT.

V is TRBV5-6 and J is TRBJ2-7, with a possible D match to TRBD1 (6 bases). Trimming stripped 5 bases from V and 2 bases from J, with 11 bases between. Germline V gene data show CDR1 as SGHDT and CDR2 as YYEEEE. This CDR3 region has 13 residues. The CDR3 spells CASRRQATYEQYF. DNA for the CDR3: TGTGCCAGCAGGCGACAGGCCACCTACGAGCAGTACTTC.

The chain employs TRBV10-2 and TRBJ2-1; D perhaps matches TRBD2 (5 bases). This CDR3 is 14 amino acids long. V shed 8 bases and J shed 8 bases, with 19 bases lying between them. CDR1 is WSHSY, CDR2 SAAADI, per germline. Written as DNA, the CDR3 is TGCGCCAGCGCAATTAGCGCGAGGGTCGATGAGCAGTTCTTC. This encodes CASAISARVDEQFF.

The rearrangement links TRBV2 to TRBJ1-5; 7 bases fit TRBD1. V shed 6 bases and J 7 bases; nucleotides not matched to a gene: 9. CDR1 is SNHLY and CDR2 is FYNNEI in the germline V gene. This CDR3 region has 14 residues. The CDR3 nucleotides are TGTGCCAGCAGAATCACAGGGGCTGGACAGCCCCAGCATTTT. This codes for CASRITGAGQPQHF.

This clone has just a few counts. V gene TRBV18 combines with J gene TRBJ2-7, with 8 bases matching TRBD2. The ends lost 5 bases at V and 5 bases at J; junction bases unmatched: 8. This CDR3 contains 14 residues. Germline V gene lookup returns CDR1 KGHSH and CDR2 LQKENI. As DNA, the CDR3 is TGTGCCAGCTCAGTAGCGGGACGGGGCCACGAGCAGTACTTC. As protein: CASSVAGRGHEQYF.

CDR3 amino acids: CASSENKGRGTEAFF. The CDR3, as DNA: TGTGCCAGCAGTGAAAACAAGGGCAGGGGGACTGAAGCTTTCTTT. The chain is built from TRBV2 and TRBJ1-1, with TRBD1 identical over 7 bases. This CDR3 contains 15 residues. CDR1 SNHLY and CDR2 FYNNEI come from the germline V gene. J was trimmed by 5 bases and V by 2 bases; bases with no gene match: 8. The full variable domain, its missing parts supplied by reference TRBV2 and TRBJ1-1, is EPEVTQTPSHQVTQMGQEVILRCVPISNHLYFYWYRQILGQKVEFLVSFYNNEISEKSEIFDDQFSVERPDGSNFTLKIRSTKLEDSAMYFCASSENKGRGTEAFFGQGTRLTVV.

V is TRBV29-1 and J is TRBJ2-7; D uncertain. V lost 4 bases, J lost 0 bases, and 7 bases lay in between. Germline lookup yields CDR1 SQVTM and CDR2 ANQGSEA. The CDR3 sequence is 12 residues long. CDR3 region: CSVVAGSYEQYF. The CDR3 DNA reads as TGCAGCGTTGTTGCAGGCTCCTACGAGCAGTACTTC.

This clone was found many times. The gene calls are TRBV19 and TRBJ1-2, with 7 bases that match TRBD1. In germline, CDR1 is LNHDA, CDR2 SQIVND (reference sequence). The CDR3 has 12 amino acids. V dropped 5 bases and J dropped 6; count of bases not matched to a gene: 3. The CDR3 here is CASSRQGNGYTF. CDR3 DNA sequence: TGTGCCAGTAGTCGACAGGGAAATGGCTACACCTTC. Combining the CDR3 with reference TRBV19 and TRBJ1-2 gives the whole variable domain DGGITQSPKYLFRKEGQNVTLSCEQNLNHDAMYWYRQDPGQGLRLIYYSQIVNDFQKGDIAEGYSVSREKKESFPLTVTSAQKNPTAFYLCASSRQGNGYTFGSGTRLTVV.